This TCR beta chain comes out of a study of regulatory T cells in long-lasting Graves disease. Time point of the sample: newly diagnosed GD, antithyroid drugs for less than 3 months. RNA from PBMCs was the source of the TCR library. Arm-PCR of CDR3 regions and iRepertoire HTBI primers were used to build TCR beta libraries. TCRdb used MiXCR to reprocess the multiplex PCR reads, holding one entry per CDR3 protein. The data show some 490,000 distinct CDR3 sequences, 12% seen once. CDR3 length: 14 amino acids. Trimming cost V 8 bases and J 3 bases; bases outside gene matches: 6. CDR1 is MDHEN, CDR2 SYDVKM, per germline. These data also featured in a second study, about T cells in Graves' hyperthyroidism and ophthalmopathy.

V is TRBV28 and J is TRBJ2-7; the match to TRBD1 covers 11 bases. This receptor was obtained from a woman aged 25 to 39 with Graves disease. Sequences were derived from peripheral blood mononuclear cells (PBMCs), sampled at new diagnosis, from a patient treated with antithyroid drugs. CDR3 in DNA: TGTGCCAGCCTACCGGGACAGGGGGTCTACGAGCAGTACTTC. Protein: CASLPGQGVYEQYF. Together with reference TRBV28 and TRBJ2-7, the CDR3 gives the full variable domain: DVKVTQSSRYLVKRTGEKVFLECVQDMDHENMFWYRQDPGLGLRLIYFSYDVKMKEKGDIPEGYSVSREKKERFSLILESASTNQTSMYLCASLPGQGVYEQYFGPGTRLTVT.